The 14 T cell receptor beta chains below all came from one sample that was sequenced in a study of a mutant IDH1 vaccine in newly diagnosed glioma. The time point denotes: baseline, week 1 (first vaccination visit). Documented treatment: pre-vaccination baseline after standard-of-care therapy. Assay: immunoSEQ multiplex PCR; the TCRdb copy retains only in-frame clones and omits some. This repertoire shows 85,000 to 100,000 clones, over 85% found once; its top ten account for approximately 0.58%. This specimen consisted of PBMCs, obtained from a glioma patient treated with radiotherapy, temozolomide or both. The receptors originated from a woman between 50 and 59 years old with glioma.

This chain uses TRBV6-5 with TRBJ2-2; D is ambiguous. V lost 0 bases to trimming and J lost 8 bases, with 13 bases between them. There are 15 residues in the CDR3. Germline CDR1 reads MNHEY; CDR2 reads SVGAGI. This CDR3 is CASSYSSAVSGELFF. DNA of the CDR3: TGTGCCAGCAGTTACTCGAGTGCAGTTAGTGGGGAGCTGTTTTTT.

The chain recombines TRBV7-2 with TRBJ2-1; no clear D. Germline-derived CDR1 and CDR2 are SGHTA and FQGNSA. V lost 5 bases to trimming and J lost 6 bases, with 14 bases between them. This CDR3 is built from 14 residues. The CDR3 DNA reads TGTGCCAGCAGCGGTAGGGCGGCGGTCAATGAGCAGTTCTTC. The encoded protein is CASSGRAAVNEQFF.

This clone was seen only a few times. The genes are TRBV5-1 and TRBJ1-1, with D possibly TRBD1 on 5 matching bases. V lost 0 bases, J lost 0 bases, and 9 bases lay in between. This CDR3 has 15 residues. Germline-derived CDR1 and CDR2 are SGHRS and YFSETQ. CDR3 sequence: CASSLEAGMNTEAFF. The CDR3 bases are TGCGCCAGCAGCTTGGAAGCAGGGATGAACACTGAAGCTTTCTTT.

The CDR3 protein is CASSARRGHGYTF. The CDR3 nucleotides read TGTGCCAGTAGTGCCCGCAGGGGGCATGGCTACACCTTC. J is TRBJ1-2 and V is TRBV19, with 8 bases that match TRBD1. Germline loops: CDR1 LNHDA, CDR2 SQIVND (reference sequence). J gave up 6 bases and V 5 bases, and 5 bases lay outside the gene matches. The CDR3 totals 13 residues. The whole variable domain, remainder taken from reference TRBV19 and TRBJ1-2, is DGGITQSPKYLFRKEGQNVTLSCEQNLNHDAMYWYRQDPGQGLRLIYYSQIVNDFQKGDIAEGYSVSREKKESFPLTVTSAQKNPTAFYLCASSARRGHGYTFGSGTRLTVV.

The chain joins TRBV7-3 to TRBJ2-7; perhaps TRBD2 as D (6 bases). Germline CDR1 and CDR2: SGHTA and FQGTGA. The CDR3 spans 13 residues. V was pared by 5 bases and J by 5 bases, with 13 bases between. DNA for the CDR3: TGTGCCAGCAGCCCGGTTGGGAGGAACGAGCAGTACTTC. It yields the protein CASSPVGRNEQYF.

This clone was picked up one time. The V and J genes are TRBV11-1 and TRBJ2-2; TRBD1 agrees at 10 bases. Germline trimming cut 6 bases from V and 4 bases from J; bases unmatched to any gene: 5. This CDR3 spans 15 amino acids. Germline V gene sequence: CDR1 SGHAT, CDR2 FQDESV (reference sequence). The CDR3: CASRRQGAGTGELFF. The CDR3 DNA reads as TGTGCCAGCAGGCGACAGGGGGCGGGCACCGGGGAGCTGTTTTTT.

The genes are TRBV6-1 and TRBJ2-7; D unresolved. The CDR3 runs to 14 residues. In germline, CDR1 is MNHNS, CDR2 SASEGT. The V end was cut by 1 base, the J end by 6 bases, with 13 bases between. CDR3 protein: CASSEGGSLLEQYF. In nucleotides, the CDR3 is TGTGCCAGCAGTGAAGGCGGTAGCCTTCTCGAGCAGTACTTC.

The chain combines TRBV15 with TRBJ1-6; unclear D gene. V lost 1 base and J 9 bases, leaving 10 bases between the germline ends. The CDR3 spans 14 residues. The germline gives CDR1 LNHNV, CDR2 YYDKDF (reference sequence). This CDR3 is CATSRAVTSSPLHF. The CDR3 nucleotides read TGTGCCACCAGCAGAGCAGTTACTAGTTCACCCCTCCACTTT. The full variable domain, completed using reference TRBV15 and TRBJ1-6, is DAMVIQNPRYQVTQFGKPVTLSCSQTLNHNVMYWYQQKSSQAPKLLFHYYDKDFNNEADTPDNFQSRRPNTSFCFLDIRSPGLGDTAMYLCATSRAVTSSPLHFGNGTRLTVT.

The chain carries TRBV9 and TRBJ2-7; TRBD2 matches 7 bases. V was clipped by 0 bases and J by 4 bases; unmatched bases: 7. CDR3 length: 15 residues. Germline V gene lookup returns CDR1 SGDLS and CDR2 YYNGEE. The CDR3 DNA reads as TGTGCCAGCAGCGTAGCGGGCGGGAGATATTACGAGCAGTACTTC. Residues: CASSVAGGRYYEQYF.

The chain has TRBV7-9 and TRBJ2-7, with D possibly TRBD1 on 5 matching bases. Germline V gene data show CDR1 as SEHNR and CDR2 as FQNEAQ (reference sequence). CDR3 size: 14 residues. Trimming cost V 0 bases and J 2 bases, with 8 bases left between them. DNA of the CDR3: TGTGCCAGCAGCTTAGCTGGACATACCTACGAGCAGTACTTC. The encoded protein is CASSLAGHTYEQYF.

V gene TRBV7-9 combines with J gene TRBJ2-5, with D possibly matching TRBD2 (5 bases). V lost 5 bases and J 3 bases, leaving 13 bases between the germline ends. The CDR3 spans 14 residues. Looked up from germline, CDR1 is SEHNR and CDR2 is FQNEAQ (reference sequence). The CDR3 DNA reads TGTGCCAGCAGCCGGGCCTACGGGGAAGAGACCCAGTACTTC. This translates into CASSRAYGEETQYF.

The chain links TRBV21-1 to TRBJ2-4; TRBD2 was called by the table and not checked on the DNA. TRBV21-1 has pseudogene status. CDR3 length: 16 amino acids. The CDR3 protein is CASSATAGNAKNIQYF. Here the CDR3 DNA reads TGTGCCAGCAGCGCAACCGCCGGGAACGCCAAAAACATTCAGTACTTC.

The V and J genes are TRBV12-2 and TRBJ2-2; the DNA was not compared with TRBD1, the D call given in the table. TRBV12-2 is termed a pseudogene. The CDR3 extends over 18 amino acids. DNA for the CDR3: TGTGCAAGTCGCTTAGCCCTTACCGGGACAAGAAGCACCGGGGAGCTGTTTTTT. This encodes CASRLALTGTRSTGELFF.

V and J are TRBV7-9 and TRBJ1-1; D is uncertain. The length of the CDR3 is 13 residues. Looked up from germline, CDR1 is SEHNR and CDR2 is FQNEAQ (reference sequence). V lost 6 bases and J 2 bases, leaving 10 bases between the germline ends. The chain's CDR3 is CASRIGGNTEAFF. In DNA, the CDR3 is TGTGCCAGCAGAATAGGAGGTAACACTGAAGCTTTCTTT.